One sample yielded the 3 T cell receptor beta chains listed below, sequenced in a study of cytomegalovirus exposure and HLA in healthy donors. TCRdb keeps only in-frame clones here, not all; method: immunoSEQ multiplex PCR. This table holds hundreds of thousands of clones, around four fifths found once. The material sequenced was PBMCs. These receptors all stem from a woman aged 18-29 years in good health and CMV-seronegative.

The gene calls are TRBV2 and TRBJ1-1, with 7 bases matching TRBD1. After removal of 8 bases from V and 1 base from J, the junction contained 4 bases not matched to a gene. The CDR3 is 13 residues long. Germline V gives CDR1 SNHLY, CDR2 FYNNEI. The CDR3 loop reads CASGGQRNTEAFF. The CDR3 DNA reads as TGTGCCAGCGGGGGACAGCGGAACACTGAAGCTTTCTTT.

This clone was recorded a few times. The chain links TRBV10-2 to TRBJ1-5, with D unclear. V shed 8 bases and J shed 2 bases, with 10 bases lying between them. This CDR3 has 13 amino acids. Looked up from germline, CDR1 is WSHSY and CDR2 is SAAADI. CDR3 DNA sequence: TGCGCCAGCCAGGACGTCGGCAATCAGCCCCAGCATTTT. Its protein is CASQDVGNQPQHF.

On this clone: In the same sample, other DNA sequences code for this CDR3. The chain couples TRBV5-1 to TRBJ2-5; 8 positions agree with TRBD1. CDR1 and CDR2 (germline): SGHRS, YFSETQ. The CDR3 is made up of 14 amino acids. V lost 2 bases to trimming and J lost 2 bases; unmatched junction nucleotides: 2. The CDR3 nucleotides are TGCGCCAGCAGCTTCGGACAGGGTCAAGAGACCCAGTACTTC. This sequence encodes CASSFGQGQETQYF.